This T cell receptor beta chain was obtained from a study of T cell repertoires in cytomegalovirus infection. Findings and limits, study-wide: HLA-C-restricted CMV-specific TCR beta clonotypes prevailed in the ex vivo response.

Points on this clonotype: The antigen remains undetermined.

One entry per CDR3 protein results from TCRdb running MiXCR on the reads. The sample carries hundreds of thousands of distinct CDR3 sequences, under 55% recorded once. The V and J ends lost 4 bases and 0 bases respectively, with 15 bases between them. Per the germline V gene, CDR1 is SGHDN and CDR2 is FVKESK. The CDR3 extends over 16 amino acids. The chain combines TRBV14 with TRBJ1-1; possible D gene TRBD1, 6 bases. The sequences come from cultured PBMCs, collected from culture after CMV antigen stimulation. The TCR comes from a human donor in good health (CMV status not recorded). Some clones in this sample may be carry-over from other donors' samples. The CDR3 protein is CASSLDRGVVNTEAFF. The CDR3 DNA sequence: TGTGCCAGCAGCCTGGACAGAGGCGTGGTGAACACTGAAGCTTTCTTT. The whole variable domain, remainder taken from reference TRBV14 and TRBJ1-1, is EAGVTQFPSHSVIEKGQTVTLRCDPISGHDNLYWYRRVMGKEIKFLLHFVKESKQDESGMPNNRFLAERTGGTYSTLKVQPAELEDSGVYFCASSLDRGVVNTEAFFGQGTRLTVV.